What follows are 29 T cell receptor beta chains derived from one specimen sequenced in a study of blood T cell repertoires in COVID-19. Method: immunoSEQ multiplex PCR; TCRdb's copy keeps in-frame clones and lacks some. This repertoire shows a few hundred thousand clones, roughly 87% found once; its top ten account for about an eighth. The specimen sequenced was peripheral blood. Receptors were obtained from a woman aged 18-29 years who had recovered from COVID-19.

V is TRBV19 and J is TRBJ2-7; 8 bases map to TRBD1. CDR3 length: 14 amino acids. CDR1 is LNHDA and CDR2 is SQIVND in the germline V gene (reference sequence). Trimming at V came to 4 bases and at J to 2 bases, leaving 4 bases not matched to a gene. CDR3 in DNA: TGTGCCAGTAGTAGCGGGACAGGCGCCTACGAGCAGTACTTC. The encoded protein is CASSSGTGAYEQYF.

V usage is TRBV9 and J usage is TRBJ2-1; 10 nucleotides match TRBD2. Germline assignment: CDR1 SGDLS and CDR2 YYNGEE. Trimming at V came to 0 bases and at J to 2 bases, leaving 8 bases not matched to a gene. CDR3 length equals 18 residues. The CDR3 DNA reads as TGTGCCAGCAGCGTAGGAGGAGCGGGAGGGCCAGCCTACAATGAGCAGTTCTTC. Residues: CASSVGGAGGPAYNEQFF.

The chain couples TRBV6-2 or TRBV6-3 to TRBJ1-3; tentatively, D is TRBD1 (5 bases). Trimming stripped 2 bases from V and 1 base from J, with 12 bases between. Per the germline V gene, CDR1 is MNHEY and CDR2 is SVGEGT. This CDR3 region has 16 residues. CDR3 sequence: CASSYGIRGSGNTIYF. For the CDR3, the DNA is TGTGCCAGCAGTTACGGAATTAGGGGATCTGGAAACACCATATATTTT.

The chain has TRBV4-3 and TRBJ1-2; TRBD1 agrees at 7 bases. The CDR3 sequence is 14 residues long. Trimming cost V 5 bases and J 6 bases; bases outside gene matches: 9. Germline CDR1 is LGHNA and CDR2 is YSLEER. This CDR3 reads CASSLTGTDNGYTF. In nucleotides, the CDR3 is TGCGCCAGCAGCTTAACCGGGACAGACAATGGCTACACCTTC.

The chain carries TRBV2 and TRBJ1-4, with TRBD1 matching 8 bases. The J segment lost 7 bases and the V segment lost 5 bases, leaving 9 bases of the junction unmatched. This CDR3 region has 15 residues. Germline V lookup: CDR1 SNHLY, CDR2 FYNNEI. CDR3 sequence: CASSSQGALSEKLFF. The CDR3 nucleotides are TGTGCCAGCAGTTCGCAGGGGGCTCTTAGTGAAAAACTGTTTTTT. Full variable domain (rest looked up from reference TRBV2 and TRBJ1-4): EPEVTQTPSHQVTQMGQEVILRCVPISNHLYFYWYRQILGQKVEFLVSFYNNEISEKSEIFDDQFSVERPDGSNFTLKIRSTKLEDSAMYFCASSSQGALSEKLFFGSGTQLSVL.

The chain joins TRBV27 to TRBJ1-1, with 8 bases matching TRBD1. V was clipped by 4 bases and J by 7 bases; unmatched bases: 14. Germline-derived CDR1 and CDR2 are MNHEY and SMNVEV (reference sequence). This CDR3 region has 16 residues. The CDR3 region is CASSSLSGTGFYEAFF. The CDR3 coding sequence is TGTGCCAGCAGTTCCCTATCCGGGACAGGCTTTTATGAAGCTTTCTTT.

V and J are TRBV6-5 and TRBJ2-7; D is possibly TRBD2 (6 bases). Germline values: CDR1 MNHEY, CDR2 SVGAGI. CDR3 length equals 12 residues. The V and J ends lost 8 bases and 1 base respectively, with 9 bases between them. The CDR3 DNA reads TGTGCCAGCGTCGGGACTTCCTACGAGCAGTACTTC. This translates into CASVGTSYEQYF.

This CDR3 is CAWSWQGNTEAFF. The CDR3 bases are TGTGCCTGGAGTTGGCAGGGGAACACTGAAGCTTTCTTT. This chain links TRBV30 with TRBJ1-1; D might be TRBD1 (5 bases). The germline gives CDR1 GTSNPN, CDR2 SVGIG (reference sequence). Trimming cost V 2 bases and J 1 base, with 8 bases left between them. This CDR3 region has 13 residues.

This chain links TRBV12-3 or TRBV12-4 with TRBJ2-7; tentatively, D is TRBD1 (5 bases). The CDR3 totals 12 residues. The CDR3 DNA reads TGTGCCAGCAGTTTATTCGGCAGGGCCTACGAGGTC. This encodes CASSLFGRAYEV.

The chain uses TRBV27 and TRBJ2-7, with TRBD1 identical over 7 bases. Trimming took 6 bases from V and 5 from J; bases not matched to a gene: 13. This CDR3 region has 15 residues. CDR1 is MNHEY and CDR2 is SMNVEV in the germline V gene (reference sequence). CDR3 DNA sequence: TGTGCCAGCAGCCGAGACAGGGCTTCCACGGACGAGCAGTACTTC. This gives the protein CASSRDRASTDEQYF.

V gene TRBV19 combines with J gene TRBJ1-2; TRBD1 might be the D (6 bases). V lost 4 bases, J lost 0 bases, and 15 bases lay in between. The CDR3 is made up of 16 amino acids. The germline V gene has CDR1 LNHDA and CDR2 SQIVND (reference sequence). CDR3 region: CASSTIPQGPNYGYTF. CDR3 coding DNA: TGTGCCAGTAGTACAATACCCCAGGGGCCTAACTATGGCTACACCTTC.

This chain connects TRBV6-5 to TRBJ2-7, with 7 bases identical to TRBD2. The J segment lost 0 bases and the V segment lost 0 bases, leaving 2 bases of the junction unmatched. This CDR3 spans 15 amino acids. CDR1 MNHEY and CDR2 SVGAGI come from the germline V gene. CDR3 DNA: TGTGCCAGCAGTTACTCGACTAGCATCTCCTACGAGCAGTACTTC. It specifies CASSYSTSISYEQYF.

The chain uses TRBV6-2 or TRBV6-3 and TRBJ1-5; D gene ambiguous. Trimming shortened V by 1 base and J by 6 bases, and 13 bases separated the two germline ends. The CDR3 has 15 residues. In germline, CDR1 is MNHEY, CDR2 SVGEGT. The CDR3 spells CASSYLLEGGQPQHF. The CDR3 region has the DNA TGTGCCAGCAGTTACTTACTTGAGGGAGGTCAGCCCCAGCATTTT.

The J gene is TRBJ1-2, the V gene TRBV4-1, with 9 bases that match TRBD1. This CDR3 is 19 amino acids long. The ends lost 0 bases at V and 0 bases at J; junction bases unmatched: 11. In germline, CDR1 is MGHRA, CDR2 YSYEKL. CDR3 loop: CASSQDWRTGTGTNYGYTF. The CDR3 nucleotides are TGCGCCAGCAGCCAAGATTGGAGAACCGGGACAGGGACTAACTATGGCTACACCTTC.

This sequence joins TRBV25-1 and TRBJ2-1; TRBD2 might be the D (6 bases). This CDR3 is 13 amino acids long. Deletions cut 7 bases from V and 1 base from J, with 8 bases between. The germline CDR1 and CDR2 sequences are MGHDK and SYGVNS. The CDR3 protein is CASISGSYNEQFF. For the CDR3, the DNA is TGTGCCAGCATTAGCGGATCCTACAATGAGCAGTTCTTC.

This chain joins TRBV9 and TRBJ2-1, with 16 positions matching TRBD2. The CDR3 is 19 residues long. The germline V gene has CDR1 SGDLS and CDR2 YYNGEE. After removal of 4 bases from V and 3 bases from J, the junction contained 10 bases not matched to a gene. This chain's CDR3 is CASSMGLAGGSPFYNEQFF. CDR3 bases: TGTGCCAGCAGCATGGGACTAGCGGGAGGGTCCCCCTTCTACAATGAGCAGTTCTTC.

The gene calls are TRBV12-1 and TRBJ2-2; the D segment call TRBD2 is taken from the table without a DNA check. TRBV12-1 is a pseudogene locus. This CDR3 has 18 residues. The CDR3 nucleotides are TGTGCCAGCAGCTTTGGCCTAGCGGGAGGGCCCCCCACCGGGGAGCTGTTTTTT. It codes for CASSFGLAGGPPTGELFF.

This clone occurred once. This sequence joins TRBV6-5 and TRBJ1-2; D unresolved. Trimming shortened V by 4 bases and J by 5 bases, and 11 bases separated the two germline ends. The length of the CDR3 is 13 residues. Germline CDR1 reads MNHEY; CDR2 reads SVGAGI. The CDR3 reads CASSSLPYYGYTF. Written as DNA, the CDR3 is TGTGCCAGCAGTTCACTCCCATATTATGGCTACACCTTC.

This clone was counted between two and nine times. The rearrangement links TRBV9 to TRBJ2-7; TRBD1 aligns across 10 bases. With 2 bases clipped from V and 5 bases from J, the junction kept 10 bases outside the gene matches. CDR3 length: 16 residues. From germline, CDR1 is SGDLS and CDR2 YYNGEE. CDR3 residues: CASSVGQGPSGDEQYF. The CDR3 DNA is TGTGCCAGCAGCGTGGGACAGGGGCCCAGTGGGGACGAGCAGTACTTC.

This clone was recorded at least ten times. V and J are TRBV28 and TRBJ2-7; D is ambiguous. V lost 5 bases and J 0 bases, leaving 14 bases between the germline ends. Per germline, CDR1 MDHEN and CDR2 SYDVKM. The CDR3 contains 15 residues. The CDR3 protein is CASSKSAPLSYEQYF. As DNA, the CDR3 is TGTGCCAGCAGTAAGAGTGCACCGCTCTCCTACGAGCAGTACTTC.

The J gene is TRBJ2-3, the V gene TRBV6-5; no firm D call. V was cut by 6 bases and J by 5 bases, with 12 bases left in between. The CDR3 has 13 residues. Germline V gene sequence: CDR1 MNHEY, CDR2 SVGAGI. The CDR3 DNA reads as TGTGCCAGCAGGCTTTCTAGGAGAGATACGCAGTATTTT. Its translation is CASRLSRRDTQYF.

The rearrangement joins TRBV6-5 to TRBJ2-7; 8 bases are shared with TRBD2. The CDR3 length is 13 residues. Trimming removed 7 bases from V and 6 bases from J; junction bases left unmatched: 8. Germline CDR1 is MNHEY and CDR2 is SVGAGI. The CDR3 sequence is CASTLAGPGEQYF. For the CDR3, the DNA is TGTGCCAGCACTTTAGCGGGACCTGGCGAGCAGTACTTC.

The chain carries TRBV5-8 and TRBJ2-1; no firm D call. V lost 7 bases, J lost 3 bases, and 11 bases lay in between. There are 13 residues in the CDR3. Germline CDR1 reads SGHTS; CDR2 reads YDEGEE. The CDR3, as DNA: TGTGCCAGCGGCAGAGCGATCTACAATGAGCAGTTCTTC. This sequence encodes CASGRAIYNEQFF. Variable domain in full (rest from reference TRBV5-8 and TRBJ2-1): EAGVTQSPTHLIKTRGQQATLRCSPISGHTSVYWYQQALGLGLQFLLWYDEGEERNRGNFPPRFSGRQFPNYSSELNVNALELEDSALYLCASGRAIYNEQFFGPGTRLTVL.

CDR3 loop: CASSQVEDQPQHF. The CDR3 coding sequence is TGTGCCAGCAGCCAAGTCGAGGATCAGCCCCAGCATTTT. V is TRBV3-1 (or the pseudogene TRBV3-2) and J is TRBJ1-5; D unclear. V shed 1 base and J shed 5 bases, with 6 bases lying between them. Germline V CDR1 and CDR2: LGHDT, YNNKEL (reference sequence). The CDR3 length is 13 residues.

The chain recombines TRBV3-1 (or the pseudogene TRBV3-2) with TRBJ2-2; D may be TRBD2 (5 bases). With 1 base removed from V and 4 bases from J, the gap between germline ends came to 10 bases. The CDR3 spans 15 residues. Germline values: CDR1 LGHDT, CDR2 YNNKEL (reference sequence). CDR3 nucleotide sequence: TGTGCCAGCAGCCAAGTTCGAGGGATCACCGGGGAGCTGTTTTTT. This encodes CASSQVRGITGELFF.

The chain carries TRBV19 and TRBJ1-1; D is uncertain. Germline CDR1 LNHDA, CDR2 SQIVND (reference sequence). Trimming took 1 base from V and 5 from J, leaving 14 bases between them. CDR3 length equals 15 residues. The CDR3 DNA sequence: TGTGCCAGTAGTATAGGTGGGGTATCGGGGACTGAAGCTTTCTTT. It is translated as CASSIGGVSGTEAFF.

V and J are TRBV9 and TRBJ2-7; 15 positions agree with TRBD2. CDR3 length: 16 residues. The ends lost 3 bases at V and 3 bases at J; junction bases unmatched: 4. Germline V gene sequence: CDR1 SGDLS, CDR2 YYNGEE. As DNA, the CDR3 is TGTGCCAGCAGCGCCGGACTAGCGGGAGGGGACTACGAGCAGTACTTC. Protein product: CASSAGLAGGDYEQYF.

The V call is TRBV27, the J call TRBJ1-1; the D gene is possibly TRBD1 (6 bases). CDR3 size: 16 residues. Deletions cut 3 bases from V and 1 base from J, with 15 bases between. CDR1 and CDR2 from the germline V gene are MNHEY and SMNVEV (reference sequence). CDR3 sequence: CASSFPTGDENTEAFF. The CDR3 region has the DNA TGTGCCAGCAGTTTTCCGACAGGAGATGAGAACACTGAAGCTTTCTTT.

The chain has TRBV4-2 and TRBJ1-2; D unclear. CDR1 and CDR2 from the germline V gene are LGHNA and YNFKEQ. V lost 1 base to trimming and J lost 5 bases, with 8 bases between them. The CDR3 loop spans 13 amino acids. In DNA, the CDR3 is TGTGCCAGCAGCCAAGGTCAGACATATGGCTACACCTTC. Protein: CASSQGQTYGYTF.